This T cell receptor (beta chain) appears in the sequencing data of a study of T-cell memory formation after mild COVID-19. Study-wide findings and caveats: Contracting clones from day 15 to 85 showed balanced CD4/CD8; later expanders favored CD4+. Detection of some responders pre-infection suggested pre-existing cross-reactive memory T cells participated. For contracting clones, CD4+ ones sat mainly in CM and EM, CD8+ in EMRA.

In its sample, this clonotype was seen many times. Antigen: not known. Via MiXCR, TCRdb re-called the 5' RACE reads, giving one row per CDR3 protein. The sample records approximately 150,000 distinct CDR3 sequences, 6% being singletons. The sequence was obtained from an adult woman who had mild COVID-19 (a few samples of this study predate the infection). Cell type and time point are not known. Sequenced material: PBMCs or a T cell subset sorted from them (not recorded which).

The CDR3 reads CASSSRRGGQETQYF. CDR3 DNA: TGTGCCAGCAGCTCTAGGAGGGGGGGCCAAGAGACCCAGTACTTC. J is TRBJ2-5 and V is TRBV2; possibly TRBD2 for D (7 bases). V gave up 6 bases and J gave up 1 base, with 15 bases separating them. This CDR3 spans 15 amino acids. The germline V gene encodes CDR1 SNHLY and CDR2 FYNNEI.